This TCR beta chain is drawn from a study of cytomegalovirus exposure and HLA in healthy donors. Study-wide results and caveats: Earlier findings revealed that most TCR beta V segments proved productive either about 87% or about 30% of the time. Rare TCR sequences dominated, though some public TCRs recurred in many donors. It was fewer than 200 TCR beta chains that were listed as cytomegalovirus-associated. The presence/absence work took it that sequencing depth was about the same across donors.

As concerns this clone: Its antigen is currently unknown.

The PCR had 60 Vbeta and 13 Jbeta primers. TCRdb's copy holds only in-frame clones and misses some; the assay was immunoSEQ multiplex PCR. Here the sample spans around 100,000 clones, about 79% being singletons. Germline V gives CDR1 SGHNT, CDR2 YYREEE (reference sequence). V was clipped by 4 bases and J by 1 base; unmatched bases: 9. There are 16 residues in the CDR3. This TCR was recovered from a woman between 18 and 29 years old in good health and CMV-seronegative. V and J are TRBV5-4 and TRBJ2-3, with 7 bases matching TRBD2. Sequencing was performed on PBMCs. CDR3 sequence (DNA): TGTGCCAGCAGCCTCGAAGCGGGGCGGGGCACAGATACGCAGTATTTT. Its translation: CASSLEAGRGTDTQYF.